The 15 T cell receptor beta chains listed next were all sequenced from one sample in a study of cytomegalovirus exposure and HLA in healthy donors listed by TCRdb under 2017. Library method: the immunoSEQ multiplex PCR assay. For the multiplex PCR, a mixture combining 60 forward primers for TCR Vbeta segments and 13 reverse primers for TCR Jbeta segments was used. TCRdb took over this immuneACCESS table, retaining in-frame rearrangements with V and J assigned. Such tables are incomplete; in checked studies, under half of the missing clones stem from an unresolved V gene, and the remainder is unexplained. Counted in this sample were roughly 140,000 clones; under 80% of them appeared once. About 2.8% of the sample comes from the top ten. Source material: PBMCs. These receptors were collected from a male donor in good health and CMV-seronegative.

The chain uses TRBV18 and TRBJ1-2, with 8 positions matching TRBD1. The CDR3 sequence is 14 residues long. The germline V gene encodes CDR1 KGHSH and CDR2 LQKENI. V shed 4 bases, J shed 0 bases, and the junction held 1 base outside the gene matches. Written as DNA, the CDR3 is TGTGCCAGCTCACTGGACAGGGCTAACTATGGCTACACCTTC. It encodes CASSLDRANYGYTF.

V and J are TRBV2 and TRBJ2-1, with TRBD2 matching 11 bases. This CDR3 spans 15 amino acids. Germline assignment: CDR1 SNHLY and CDR2 FYNNEI. Losses at the gene ends were 4 bases for V and 7 bases for J; bases not matched to a gene: 6. In DNA, the CDR3 is TGTGCCAGCAGTGTAGTGGTAGCGGGAGGGAATGAGCAGTTCTTC. Translated, it gives CASSVVVAGGNEQFF.

A few counts support this clone. The rearrangement joins TRBV30 to TRBJ1-5; weak D call: TRBD1 (6 bases). CDR3 length: 15 amino acids. Trimming cost V 3 bases and J 0 bases, with 12 bases left between them. Germline V lookup: CDR1 GTSNPN, CDR2 SVGIG (reference sequence). This chain's CDR3 is CAWSGQIYSNQPQHF. For the CDR3, the DNA is TGTGCCTGGAGCGGACAGATCTATAGCAATCAGCCCCAGCATTTT.

This clone is a singleton in its sample. The chain links TRBV6-1 to TRBJ1-2, with D maybe TRBD1 (6 bases). The CDR3 runs to 16 residues. V shed 1 base and J shed 4 bases, with 16 bases lying between them. Per the germline V gene, CDR1 is MNHNS and CDR2 is SASEGT. CDR3 residues: CASSEVMTQGSYGYTF. In DNA form, the CDR3 reads TGTGCCAGCAGTGAAGTAATGACGCAGGGGTCCTATGGCTACACCTTC.

In this sample, this clone turned up a few times. The rearrangement uses TRBV28 and TRBJ2-5; 7 bases map to TRBD1. Germline loops: CDR1 MDHEN, CDR2 SYDVKM. This CDR3 comprises 14 residues. With V trimmed by 2 bases and J by 5 bases, 5 bases remained unmatched. The CDR3 reads CASSLQGVQETQYF. In DNA, the CDR3 is TGTGCCAGCAGTTTACAGGGGGTACAGGAGACCCAGTACTTC.

The chain has TRBV5-1 and TRBJ1-1; no reliable D call. The ends were cut back, 2 bases at V and 0 bases at J, with 11 bases in the middle. The CDR3 consists of 15 residues. CDR1 is SGHRS, CDR2 YFSETQ, per germline. CDR3 residues: CASSLTGSMNTEAFF. The CDR3 DNA follows: TGCGCCAGCAGCTTAACGGGGTCTATGAACACTGAAGCTTTCTTT.

This clone was counted once. The gene calls are TRBV27 and TRBJ1-1, with no clear D. Germline V gene data show CDR1 as MNHEY and CDR2 as SMNVEV (reference sequence). Trimming stripped 5 bases from V and 1 base from J, with 8 bases between. The CDR3 consists of 13 residues. CDR3 bases: TGTGCCAGCAGTCTCAACAGGAACACTGAAGCTTTCTTT. Residues: CASSLNRNTEAFF.

This clone has more than one count but fewer than ten. The CDR3: CASSPALGSMNEQFF. Here the CDR3 DNA reads TGTGCCAGCAGTCCAGCTCTCGGGAGTATGAATGAGCAGTTCTTC. This chain uses TRBV27 with TRBJ2-1; tentatively, D is TRBD2 (6 bases). Germline CDR1 MNHEY, CDR2 SMNVEV (reference sequence). V was trimmed by 5 bases and J by 7 bases, leaving 18 bases between them. The length of the CDR3 is 15 residues.

The chain has TRBV10-1 and TRBJ1-5; D is ambiguous. V was trimmed by 3 bases and J by 3 bases, leaving 12 bases between them. The CDR3 length is 15 residues. The germline V gene has CDR1 WNHNN and CDR2 SYGVQD (reference sequence). The CDR3 is CASSETTGDNQPQHF. The CDR3 DNA reads TGCGCCAGCAGTGAAACGACCGGGGACAATCAGCCCCAGCATTTT.

The genes are TRBV10-3 and TRBJ1-2; the match to TRBD1 covers 8 bases. J gave up 7 bases and V 4 bases, and 11 bases lay outside the gene matches. The V gene's germline CDR1 is ENHRY and CDR2 SYGVKD. The CDR3 covers 15 residues. The CDR3 sequence: CAISGGDRRDPGYTF. DNA for the CDR3: TGTGCCATCAGTGGGGGGGACAGGAGGGACCCTGGCTACACCTTC.

The rearrangement links TRBV30 to TRBJ2-5, with 11 bases aligning to TRBD2. Trimming at V came to 5 bases and at J to 3 bases, leaving 17 bases not matched to a gene. The CDR3 spans 18 residues. CDR1 GTSNPN and CDR2 SVGIG come from the germline V gene (reference sequence). The CDR3 region has the DNA TGTGCCTGGGACAAAGGGCTAGCGGGAGGAGTTTTGGAAGAGACCCAGTACTTC. Protein: CAWDKGLAGGVLEETQYF.

The chain couples TRBV7-3 to TRBJ1-1, with 9 positions matching TRBD1. CDR1 and CDR2 from the germline V gene are SGHTA and FQGTGA. The CDR3 extends over 15 amino acids. V shed 5 bases, J shed 4 bases, and the junction held 8 bases outside the gene matches. The CDR3 DNA sequence: TGTGCCAGCAGCCAAACAGGGGGCGGGAGCACTGAAGCTTTCTTT. It codes for CASSQTGGGSTEAFF.

A word on this clone: An end of the junction does not agree with germline; a read error may underlie this. Written as DNA, the CDR3 is TGTGCCAGCAGCCCGGACAGAATAACCTGGGTCTCCCACGAGCAGTACTTC. Translating it yields CASSPDRITWVSHEQYF. V usage is TRBV7-9 and J usage is TRBJ2-7; maybe TRBD1 (6 bases). The germline gives CDR1 SEHNR, CDR2 FQNEAQ (reference sequence). This CDR3 has 17 amino acids.

The chain joins TRBV5-1 to TRBJ2-5, with 14 positions matching TRBD2. The germline CDR1 and CDR2 sequences are SGHRS and YFSETQ. V trimming: 0 bases; J trimming: 1 base; junction bases outside the gene matches: 5. This CDR3 contains 18 residues. CDR3 bases: TGCGCCAGCAGCTTGGATGGACTAGCGGGGGGATCCCAAGAGACCCAGTACTTC. This encodes CASSLDGLAGGSQETQYF.

V and J are TRBV18 and TRBJ2-1; no firm D call. CDR3 length equals 12 residues. Trimming shortened V by 3 bases and J by 7 bases, and 7 bases separated the two germline ends. Looked up from germline, CDR1 is KGHSH and CDR2 is LQKENI. The DNA of the CDR3 is TGTGCCAGCTCACCTTACGGGAATGAGCAGTTCTTC. Protein sequence: CASSPYGNEQFF.